These 2 T cell receptor beta chains were all obtained from the same sample, sequenced in a study of beta chain features in type 1 diabetes. Study-wide results and limits: Patients with Type 1 diabetes showed moderately but significantly shorter TCRB CDR3s in all four CD4+ subsets.

These receptors have no identified antigens. Investigators reverse transcribed all isolated RNA, so they sequenced expressed TCRB transcripts. The assay was immunoSEQ multiplex PCR, and TCRdb's table has in-frame clones only and misses some. The repertoire holds 550,000 to 850,000 clones, with roughly an eighth as singletons. The sequencing input was naive CD4+ T cells from blood. All receptors come from a man aged 18 to 29 with type 1 diabetes.

Notes on this clone: Other DNA sequences in this specimen translate into the identical CDR3. CDR3 sequence reads: CASSLTGNTEAFF. CDR3 DNA: TGTGCCAGCAGCTTAACGGGAAACACTGAAGCTTTCTTT. The V and J genes are TRBV7-3 and TRBJ1-1; no clear D. Trimming removed 0 bases from V and 2 bases from J, with 4 bases in between. The CDR3 sequence is 13 residues long. Per the germline V gene, CDR1 is SGHTA and CDR2 is FQGTGA.

The chain recombines TRBV4-1 with TRBJ1-2; D is undetermined. This CDR3 region has 16 residues. Trimming removed 0 bases at V and 1 base at J, with 12 bases between. Per germline, CDR1 MGHRA and CDR2 YSYEKL. The CDR3 region is CASSQEATTFNYGYTF. The CDR3 DNA sequence: TGCGCCAGCAGCCAAGAAGCGACGACCTTTAACTATGGCTACACCTTC.